Listed here are 12 T cell receptor beta chains from one sample, sequenced in a study of technical replicates of blood from a handful of donors. This table comes from immunoSEQ multiplex PCR, and its TCRdb copy is limited to in-frame clones, with some not included. The table lists about 88,000 clones, less than 95% of them singletons. The specimen was T cells isolated from PBMCs. These receptors originate from a human donor in good health.

The chain is built from TRBV15 and TRBJ1-4; TRBD1 matches at 9 bases. The CDR3 covers 16 residues. V trimming: 0 bases; J trimming: 7 bases; junction bases outside the gene matches: 6. The V gene's germline CDR1 is LNHNV and CDR2 YYDKDF (reference sequence). CDR3 residues: CATSRELGTGFEKLFF. In DNA, the CDR3 is TGTGCCACCAGCAGAGAGTTAGGGACAGGGTTTGAAAAACTGTTTTTT.

The chain uses TRBV5-6 and TRBJ1-1; no clear D. Trimming left V 1 base short and J 0 bases short, with 13 bases between. There are 16 residues in the CDR3. The V gene's germline CDR1 is SGHDT and CDR2 YYEEEE. This chain's CDR3 is CASSLYSLTVNTEAFF. The CDR3 nucleotides are TGTGCCAGCAGCTTGTACTCCCTAACAGTGAACACTGAAGCTTTCTTT.

This chain joins TRBV14 and TRBJ2-3, with D maybe TRBD2 (5 bases). The CDR3 has 18 residues. Looked up from germline, CDR1 is SGHDN and CDR2 is FVKESK. The V and J ends lost 0 bases and 0 bases respectively, with 16 bases between them. The CDR3 is CASSQDLRVPPSTDTQYF. The CDR3 nucleotides are TGTGCCAGCAGCCAAGATCTGAGGGTCCCCCCTAGCACAGATACGCAGTATTTT.

J is TRBJ2-7 and V is TRBV6-5, with TRBD2 matching over 8 bases. The ends lost 5 bases at V and 3 bases at J; junction bases unmatched: 3. The CDR3 covers 13 residues. Per the germline V gene, CDR1 is MNHEY and CDR2 is SVGAGI. The CDR3 DNA follows: TGTGCCAGCAGTCCGGGGGGGGGCTACGAGCAGTACTTC. Its translation: CASSPGGGYEQYF.

The chain uses TRBV15 and TRBJ2-1; tentative D call: TRBD2 (7 bases). The V gene lost 0 bases and the J gene lost 7 bases, with 13 bases spanning the gap. The CDR3 length is 15 residues. In germline, CDR1 is LNHNV, CDR2 YYDKDF (reference sequence). The CDR3 bases are TGTGCCACCAGCAGAGATCCGGGGGGCGGAAATGAGCAGTTCTTC. Protein product: CATSRDPGGGNEQFF. Complete variable domain (other parts from reference TRBV15 and TRBJ2-1): DAMVIQNPRYQVTQFGKPVTLSCSQTLNHNVMYWYQQKSSQAPKLLFHYYDKDFNNEADTPDNFQSRRPNTSFCFLDIRSPGLGDTAMYLCATSRDPGGGNEQFFGPGTRLTVL.

V and J are TRBV5-1 and TRBJ1-6; the D is unclear. The CDR3 length is 15 residues. V gave up 0 bases and J gave up 0 bases, with 4 bases separating them. Germline V gene sequence: CDR1 SGHRS, CDR2 YFSETQ. DNA of the CDR3: TGCGCCAGCAGCTTGGAGCGCTCCTATAATTCACCCCTCCACTTT. It is translated as CASSLERSYNSPLHF.

The rearrangement uses TRBV7-8 and TRBJ1-1; TRBD1 might be the D (6 bases). Looked up from germline, CDR1 is SGHVS and CDR2 is FQNEAQ. Trimming stripped 3 bases from V and 3 bases from J, with 14 bases between. The CDR3 totals 15 residues. The DNA for the CDR3 is TGTGCCAGCAGCTTTAACAGGGTGGCGGACACTGAAGCTTTCTTT. Translated, it gives CASSFNRVADTEAFF.

The chain links TRBV7-8 to TRBJ1-5, with a possible D match to TRBD1 (6 bases). V lost 1 base to trimming and J lost 3 bases, with 10 bases between them. CDR1 is SGHVS and CDR2 is FQNEAQ in the germline V gene. The CDR3 length is 15 residues. The CDR3 spells CASSLEGQPNQPQHF. As DNA, the CDR3 is TGTGCCAGCAGCTTAGAAGGACAGCCCAATCAGCCCCAGCATTTT.

The chain has TRBV11-3 and TRBJ2-5, with no clear D. V lost 0 bases, J lost 2 bases, and 7 bases lay in between. CDR3 length equals 14 residues. The germline CDR1 and CDR2 sequences are SGHNT and YENEEA. The CDR3 coding sequence is TGTGCCAGCAGCTTAGAAGTTCAGCAAGAGACCCAGTACTTC. This sequence encodes CASSLEVQQETQYF.

The J gene is TRBJ2-7, the V gene TRBV6-5; perhaps TRBD2 as D (5 bases). V lost 2 bases, J lost 0 bases, and 8 bases lay in between. From germline, CDR1 is MNHEY and CDR2 SVGAGI. CDR3 size: 14 residues. CDR3 sequence reads: CASSYRRVSYEQYF. In nucleotides, the CDR3 is TGTGCCAGCAGTTACAGGCGGGTCTCCTACGAGCAGTACTTC.

This clone appeared once. The rearrangement joins TRBV5-1 to TRBJ1-2; D call uncertain. The CDR3 runs 12 residues. V lost 4 bases to trimming and J lost 5 bases, with 9 bases between them. CDR1 is SGHRS and CDR2 is YFSETQ in the germline V gene. CDR3 residues: CASSPAGYGYTF. The CDR3 bases are TGCGCCAGCAGCCCGGCGGGGTATGGCTACACCTTC.

The chain uses TRBV15 and TRBJ1-1, with D possibly matching TRBD1 (5 bases). Germline V gene data show CDR1 as LNHNV and CDR2 as YYDKDF (reference sequence). The CDR3 sequence is 18 residues long. The V end was cut by 0 bases, the J end by 0 bases, with 17 bases between. Written as DNA, the CDR3 is TGTGCCACCAGCAGAGATAGGTGGACGTGGGGCATGAACACTGAAGCTTTCTTT. This codes for CATSRDRWTWGMNTEAFF. The variable domain in full, with the rest retrieved from reference TRBV15 and TRBJ1-1, is DAMVIQNPRYQVTQFGKPVTLSCSQTLNHNVMYWYQQKSSQAPKLLFHYYDKDFNNEADTPDNFQSRRPNTSFCFLDIRSPGLGDTAMYLCATSRDRWTWGMNTEAFFGQGTRLTVV.